This T cell receptor (beta chain) came from a study of technical replicates of blood from a few donors. V was clipped by 5 bases and J by 8 bases, with 16 bases between them. This CDR3 is 13 amino acids long. CDR1 and CDR2 from the germline V gene are SGDLS and YYNGEE. TCRdb's table, derived via immunoSEQ multiplex PCR, lists solely in-frame clones and lacks some. The sample lists around 57,000 clones, roughly 94% occurring once. Input material: T cells isolated from PBMCs. The chain is built from TRBV9 and TRBJ1-2; the D gene is possibly TRBD1 (6 bases). The TCR comes from a human donor in good health. The CDR3: CASRGTPNGGYTF. For the CDR3, the DNA is TGTGCCAGCAGAGGGACACCGAATGGGGGCTACACCTTC. The whole variable domain, remainder taken from reference TRBV9 and TRBJ1-2, is DSGVTQTPKHLITATGQRVTLRCSPRSGDLSVYWYQQSLDQGLQFLIQYYNGEERAKGNILERFSAQQFPDLHSELNLSSLELGDSALYFCASRGTPNGGYTFGSGTRLTVV.